Below, 19 T cell receptor beta chains from the same sample are listed, as sequenced in a study of blood T cell repertoires in COVID-19. The table came from immunoSEQ multiplex PCR; TCRdb's copy has only in-frame clones and leaves some out. The sample consists of about 360,000 clones, about 88% of them appearing once. Sequenced sample: peripheral blood. The receptors were gathered from a woman aged 60-75 years with COVID-19, enrolled during active disease.

V and J are TRBV7-2 and TRBJ1-2, with D possibly TRBD1 on 6 matching bases. CDR3 size: 14 residues. V gave up 1 base and J gave up 8 bases, with 14 bases separating them. Germline CDR1 reads SGHTA; CDR2 reads FQGNSA. This CDR3 reads CASSLERGQGGYTF. The CDR3 DNA is TGTGCCAGCAGCTTAGAGCGGGGGCAGGGGGGCTACACCTTC.

This clone was counted only a few times. This chain links TRBV19 with TRBJ1-2; 7 nucleotides match TRBD1. CDR1 LNHDA and CDR2 SQIVND come from the germline V gene (reference sequence). This CDR3 comprises 15 residues. V shed 3 bases, J shed 0 bases, and the junction held 4 bases outside the gene matches. The CDR3 spells CASSMSQGANYGYTF. The CDR3 DNA sequence: TGTGCCAGTAGTATGAGTCAGGGGGCTAACTATGGCTACACCTTC.

A remark on this clone: Different DNA sequences within this sample yield the same CDR3. The J gene is TRBJ1-1, the V gene TRBV27; D possibly corresponds to TRBD1 (5 bases). This CDR3 is built from 13 residues. Germline values: CDR1 MNHEY, CDR2 SMNVEV (reference sequence). Between the trimmed V and J ends, which lost 3 bases and 1 base, there was a span of 6 bases. The CDR3 protein is CASSFRENTEAFF. The CDR3 DNA is TGTGCCAGCAGTTTCAGGGAGAACACTGAAGCTTTCTTT.

The V call is TRBV9, the J call TRBJ1-5; 8 nucleotides align to TRBD1. CDR3 length: 15 residues. The V segment lost 0 bases and the J segment 5 bases; nucleotides outside the gene matches: 4. Germline V gives CDR1 SGDLS, CDR2 YYNGEE. The CDR3 spells CASSVGGQGYQPQHF. The CDR3 DNA reads as TGTGCCAGCAGCGTAGGTGGACAGGGCTATCAGCCCCAGCATTTT.

The rearrangement uses TRBV28 and TRBJ2-3; the D is unclear. The CDR3 is 13 residues long. Looked up from germline, CDR1 is MDHEN and CDR2 is SYDVKM. Trimming stripped 1 base from V and 0 bases from J, with 2 bases between. CDR3 DNA sequence: TGTGCCAGCAGTTTATCTAGCACAGATACGCAGTATTTT. Translating it yields CASSLSSTDTQYF.

Details on this clone: This same CDR3 is encoded by further DNA sequences in the sample. The chain employs TRBV12-3 or TRBV12-4 and TRBJ2-2; 7 positions match TRBD1. With V trimmed by 6 bases and J by 5 bases, 3 bases remained unmatched. This CDR3 has 13 residues. Here the CDR3 DNA reads TGTGCCAGCAGCTTACAGGGGACCGGGGAGCTGTTTTTT. This encodes CASSLQGTGELFF.

The chain joins TRBV13 to TRBJ1-2; D remains ambiguous. V shed 6 bases and J shed 4 bases, with 15 bases lying between them. The CDR3 covers 14 residues. The germline CDR1 and CDR2 sequences are PRHDT and FYEKMQ (reference sequence). The CDR3 loop is CASSQQIRPYGYTF. CDR3 nucleotide sequence: TGTGCCAGCAGTCAACAGATACGGCCCTATGGCTACACCTTC.

The chain combines TRBV5-1 with TRBJ2-5, with 7 positions matching TRBD1. Losses at the gene ends were 3 bases for V and 2 bases for J; bases not matched to a gene: 7. Per germline, CDR1 SGHRS and CDR2 YFSETQ. The CDR3 contains 15 residues. CDR3 in DNA: TGCGCCAGCAGCTCAGGGACAGACAGACAAGAGACCCAGTACTTC. It codes for CASSSGTDRQETQYF.

The chain has TRBV20-1 and TRBJ2-3; 8 nucleotides align to TRBD1. The CDR3 is 14 amino acids. The trim removed 3 bases at V and 2 bases at J, leaving 4 bases unmatched. The germline V gene encodes CDR1 DFQATT and CDR2 SNEGSKA (reference sequence). The CDR3 loop reads CSASPGQVTDTQYF. CDR3 DNA sequence: TGCAGTGCTAGTCCGGGACAGGTCACAGATACGCAGTATTTT.

The chain recombines TRBV5-3 with TRBJ1-4; D gene ambiguous. TRBV5-3 is an ORF, with its function uncertain. The CDR3 covers 12 residues. V dropped 10 bases and J dropped 4 bases, with 11 bases sitting between them. CDR3: CALRTSNEKLFF. CDR3 nucleotide sequence: TGTGCCCTCCGAACCAGTAATGAAAAACTGTTTTTT.

The gene calls are TRBV4-2 and TRBJ2-2, with 8 bases identical to TRBD2. Germline V CDR1 and CDR2: LGHNA, YNFKEQ. The junction had 12 bases not matched to a gene; V was cut back by 5 bases and J by 4 bases. CDR3 length: 17 amino acids. As DNA, the CDR3 is TGTGCCAGCAGCTCTCTGGGGCTAGCGGGCCCCACCGGGGAGCTGTTTTTT. This codes for CASSSLGLAGPTGELFF.

The chain combines TRBV9 with TRBJ2-5; the D gene is possibly TRBD1 (5 bases). The V end was cut by 1 base, the J end by 0 bases, with 10 bases between. The germline V gene has CDR1 SGDLS and CDR2 YYNGEE. The CDR3 runs 15 residues. CDR3 bases: TGTGCCAGCAGCGTAATATCAGGGTACCAAGAGACCCAGTACTTC. Amino acid sequence: CASSVISGYQETQYF.

V usage is TRBV5-1 and J usage is TRBJ2-4; 7 bases are a match to TRBD1. V lost 4 bases to trimming and J lost 1 base; unmatched junction nucleotides: 8. CDR1 SGHRS and CDR2 YFSETQ come from the germline V gene. The CDR3 consists of 16 residues. The CDR3 nucleotides read TGCGCCAGCAGCGTGACAGGGTGGGGCGCCAAAAACATTCAGTACTTC. Protein sequence: CASSVTGWGAKNIQYF.

The chain has TRBV5-4 and TRBJ2-7; TRBD2 matches at 13 bases. The ends lost 4 bases at V and 4 bases at J; junction bases unmatched: 8. Germline lookup yields CDR1 SGHNT and CDR2 YYREEE (reference sequence). The CDR3 is 16 amino acids. The CDR3 sequence is CASSLRLAGGPYEQYF. The CDR3 DNA sequence: TGTGCCAGCAGCCTTAGACTAGCGGGGGGACCTTACGAGCAGTACTTC.

In DNA, the CDR3 is TGTGCCAGCAGTTACTCCCCCCGGACAGGGGGATATGGCTACACCTTC. This gives the protein CASSYSPRTGGYGYTF. The chain has TRBV6-5 and TRBJ1-2; 10 nucleotides agree with TRBD1. The CDR3 is made up of 16 amino acids. The V and J ends lost 0 bases and 5 bases, in that order; junction bases with no gene match: 6. CDR1 and CDR2 (germline): MNHEY, SVGAGI.

V gene TRBV6-5 combines with J gene TRBJ1-3, with D tentatively TRBD1 (5 bases). V lost 10 bases and J 4 bases, leaving 20 bases between the germline ends. The V gene's germline CDR1 is MNHEY and CDR2 SVGAGI. The CDR3 is made up of 15 amino acids. CDR3 sequence: CATSMVAGGGNTIYF. CDR3 bases: TGTGCCACCTCGATGGTCGCCGGGGGGGGAAACACCATATATTTT.

CDR3 sequence (DNA): TGCGCCAGCAGCTTCGGGGGCACAGATACGCAGTATTTT. Encoded protein: CASSFGGTDTQYF. V and J are TRBV5-1 and TRBJ2-3; D is possibly TRBD2 (5 bases). CDR1 and CDR2 (germline): SGHRS, YFSETQ. V was clipped by 2 bases and J by 1 base, with 5 bases between them. This CDR3 contains 13 residues.

This clone was seen a handful of times. V gene TRBV5-1 combines with J gene TRBJ1-6, with TRBD1 as a possible D gene (5 bases). The V gene lost 0 bases and the J gene lost 7 bases, with 11 bases spanning the gap. CDR1 and CDR2 (germline): SGHRS, YFSETQ. CDR3 size: 15 residues. CDR3 residues: CASSLEAGVNSPLHF. For the CDR3, the DNA is TGCGCCAGCAGCTTGGAGGCGGGGGTGAATTCACCCCTCCACTTT.

V and J are TRBV4-1 and TRBJ1-4; D is unclear. CDR3 size: 17 residues. Trimming pared 1 base from V and 0 bases from J, leaving 12 bases between. The V gene's germline CDR1 is MGHRA and CDR2 YSYEKL. The CDR3 DNA follows: TGCGCCAGCAGCCAAGTGCAGTCCGTCGCAACTAATGAAAAACTGTTTTTT. It codes for CASSQVQSVATNEKLFF.